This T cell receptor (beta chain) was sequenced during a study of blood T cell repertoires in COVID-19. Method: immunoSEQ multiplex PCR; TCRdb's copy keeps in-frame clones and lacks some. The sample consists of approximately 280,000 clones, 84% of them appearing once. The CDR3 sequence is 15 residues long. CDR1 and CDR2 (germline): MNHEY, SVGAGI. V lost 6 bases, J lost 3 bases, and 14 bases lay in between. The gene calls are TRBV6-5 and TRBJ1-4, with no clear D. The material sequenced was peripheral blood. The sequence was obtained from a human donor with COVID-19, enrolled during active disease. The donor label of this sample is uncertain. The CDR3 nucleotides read TGTGCCAGCAGCCTCACCAAAGCATCTAATGAAAAACTGTTTTTT. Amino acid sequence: CASSLTKASNEKLFF.